The 24 T cell receptor beta chains presented below share a single source sample, sequenced in a study of molecular identifiers for immune sequencing clone quantification. TCRdb called the PCR reads again in MiXCR, with one record for every CDR3 protein. This sample yields approximately 680,000 distinct CDR3 sequences, of which about 25% are seen a single time; about 0.81% belongs to the top ten. Material for sequencing was naive CD8+ T cells from blood, with Jurkat cell RNA spiked in. Sample subset: FACS-sorted CD8+CD4-CCR7+CD45RA+ naive T cells. The source of these receptors is a human donor in good health. Some libraries in this study had Jurkat cell RNA spiked in.

As for this clonotype: With a much larger clone just one base away, this may be a read error. The genes are TRBV19 and TRBJ2-3, with TRBD2 identical over 8 bases. Germline assignment: CDR1 LNHDA and CDR2 SQIVND (reference sequence). This CDR3 contains 17 residues. The chain's CDR3 is CASRTRGTRYSADPQYF. The CDR3 region has the DNA TGTGCCAGTAGGACGAGGGGGACTAGGTATAGCGCAGATCCGCAGTATTTT.

This clonotype appeared many times. The rearrangement joins TRBV12-3 or TRBV12-4 to TRBJ1-4, with D unresolved. The CDR3 is made up of 15 amino acids. Trimming removed 1 base at V and 8 bases at J, with 14 bases between. CDR3: CASSLERRADEKLFF. CDR3 bases: TGTGCCAGCAGTTTAGAGCGACGGGCTGACGAAAAACTGTTTTTT.

This clonotype has just a few counts. V gene TRBV19 combines with J gene TRBJ2-1, with 9 bases aligning to TRBD2. This CDR3 comprises 15 residues. Germline CDR1 reads LNHDA; CDR2 reads SQIVND (reference sequence). The trim removed 2 bases at V and 7 bases at J, leaving 6 bases unmatched. DNA for the CDR3: TGTGCCAGTAGTATACTAGCGGGATCTGGAAATGAGCAGTTCTTC. This codes for CASSILAGSGNEQFF. The full variable domain, in which reference TRBV19 and TRBJ2-1 provide the parts outside the CDR3, is DGGITQSPKYLFRKEGQNVTLSCEQNLNHDAMYWYRQDPGQGLRLIYYSQIVNDFQKGDIAEGYSVSREKKESFPLTVTSAQKNPTAFYLCASSILAGSGNEQFFGPGTRLTVL.

CDR3 DNA: TGTGCCAGCAGTGCCCCTAGCGGGAGGCCCCATGAGCAGTTCTTC. Residues: CASSAPSGRPHEQFF. This chain joins TRBV27 and TRBJ2-1; 11 bases agree with TRBD2. From germline, CDR1 is MNHEY and CDR2 SMNVEV (reference sequence). The CDR3 runs 15 residues. V dropped 5 bases and J dropped 8; count of bases not matched to a gene: 8.

This clonotype was counted at least ten times. The CDR3 loop reads CSARELGLAEDEQYF. CDR3 nucleotides: TGCAGTGCTAGAGAACTTGGACTAGCTGAGGACGAGCAGTACTTC. The rearrangement links TRBV20-1 to TRBJ2-7; the match to TRBD2 covers 8 bases. Trimming removed 0 bases from V and 5 bases from J; junction bases left unmatched: 9. In germline, CDR1 is DFQATT, CDR2 SNEGSKA (reference sequence). CDR3 length equals 15 residues.

The chain employs TRBV25-1 and TRBJ2-7, with 9 bases lining up with TRBD1. J gave up 6 bases and V 7 bases, and 13 bases lay outside the gene matches. Germline CDR1 reads MGHDK; CDR2 reads SYGVNS. This CDR3 has 15 residues. CDR3 DNA: TGTGCCAGCATGTTAACGGGACAGGGAGGAAGCGAGCAGTACTTC. Translation: CASMLTGQGGSEQYF.

The rearrangement uses TRBV6-5 and TRBJ2-7; 8 positions agree with TRBD1. There are 15 residues in the CDR3. V shed 6 bases and J 6 bases; nucleotides not matched to a gene: 13. CDR1 is MNHEY, CDR2 SVGAGI, per germline. In DNA form, the CDR3 reads TGTGCCAGCAGCCAGGCAGGGGGCCTAGCCGGCGAGCAGTACTTC. Its translation is CASSQAGGLAGEQYF.

This clonotype was counted at least ten times. This sequence joins TRBV5-1 and TRBJ2-3, with 8 bases lining up with TRBD1. The CDR3 is made up of 14 amino acids. Germline trimming cut 8 bases from V and 2 bases from J; bases unmatched to any gene: 7. The germline V gene encodes CDR1 SGHRS and CDR2 YFSETQ. CDR3 sequence: CASWTGPNTDTQYF. Written as DNA, the CDR3 is TGCGCCAGTTGGACAGGGCCTAACACAGATACGCAGTATTTT.

This clonotype was seen only once. This rearrangement joins TRBV7-3 to TRBJ2-1; TRBD2 matches at 9 bases. The CDR3 consists of 13 residues. Germline CDR1 and CDR2: SGHTA and FQGTGA. With 2 bases clipped from V and 15 bases from J, the junction kept 8 bases outside the gene matches. CDR3 bases: TGTGCCAGCAGCTTATACGTAGCGGGAGAGTTGTTCTTC. Translation: CASSLYVAGELFF.

This clonotype appeared a few times. This chain joins TRBV3-1 and TRBJ2-3; 8 bases line up with TRBD2. This CDR3 is built from 16 residues. The V and J ends lost 4 bases and 1 base, in that order; junction bases with no gene match: 7. Germline lookup yields CDR1 LGHDT and CDR2 YNNKEL (reference sequence). The CDR3: CASSPTSVAGTDTQYF. CDR3 sequence (DNA): TGTGCCAGCAGCCCGACTAGCGTAGCTGGCACAGATACGCAGTATTTT.

The chain uses TRBV28 and TRBJ2-7; possibly TRBD1 for D (5 bases). Germline assignment: CDR1 MDHEN and CDR2 SYDVKM. The V gene lost 2 bases and the J gene lost 0 bases, with 17 bases spanning the gap. This CDR3 contains 17 residues. The CDR3 sequence: CASSLVGHNPHSYEQYF. The CDR3 bases are TGTGCCAGCAGTTTAGTAGGACACAACCCCCACTCCTACGAGCAGTACTTC.

At least ten counts were recorded for this clonotype. This rearrangement joins TRBV7-9 to TRBJ2-3, with 12 bases that match TRBD2. J lost 3 bases, V lost 4 bases, and 2 bases had no gene match. The CDR3 consists of 15 residues. Germline assignment: CDR1 SEHNR and CDR2 FQNEAQ (reference sequence). The CDR3 DNA sequence: TGTGCCAGCAGCTCTAGCGGGAGGGGGACAGATACGCAGTATTTT. This encodes CASSSSGRGTDTQYF.

In this sample, this clonotype turned up a few times. J is TRBJ1-2 and V is TRBV7-9; D might be TRBD1 (5 bases). Trimming left V 7 bases short and J 0 bases short, with 15 bases between. CDR1 and CDR2 (germline): SEHNR, FQNEAQ (reference sequence). This CDR3 region has 15 residues. CDR3 DNA: TGTGCCAGCACCGATCCAGGGAAAACTAACTATGGCTACACCTTC. Encoded protein: CASTDPGKTNYGYTF.

This chain joins TRBV2 and TRBJ2-7; D uncertain. Looked up from germline, CDR1 is SNHLY and CDR2 is FYNNEI. The CDR3 spans 17 residues. The germline V and J ends were trimmed by 1 base and 3 bases, with 19 bases remaining between them. Here the CDR3 reads CASSEGAGLVLYYEQYF. The CDR3, as DNA: TGTGCCAGCAGTGAAGGTGCCGGGTTAGTCCTCTACTACGAGCAGTACTTC.

This clonotype was observed a handful of times. The chain recombines TRBV28 with TRBJ2-5; D might be TRBD2 (7 bases). Per germline, CDR1 MDHEN and CDR2 SYDVKM. V lost 3 bases, J lost 1 base, and 18 bases lay in between. The CDR3 contains 17 residues. CDR3 bases: TGTGCCAGCAGTTTTTGGGTAGGGGGGGCACCCCAAGAGACCCAGTACTTC. It is translated as CASSFWVGGAPQETQYF. Using reference TRBV28 and TRBJ2-5 for the parts outside the CDR3, the full variable domain is DVKVTQSSRYLVKRTGEKVFLECVQDMDHENMFWYRQDPGLGLRLIYFSYDVKMKEKGDIPEGYSVSREKKERFSLILESASTNQTSMYLCASSFWVGGAPQETQYFGPGTRLLVL.

A note on this clonotype: A much larger clone lies one base from this, so it may be a read error. CDR3 sequence reads: CASSIGTDRGLLF. The CDR3, as DNA: TGTGCCAGTAGTATAGGCACAGATCGGGGGCTGCTTTTT. The chain has TRBV19 and TRBJ2-2; D possibly matches TRBD1 or TRBD2 (6 bases each). There are 13 residues in the CDR3. CDR1 LNHDA and CDR2 SQIVND come from the germline V gene (reference sequence). Full variable domain (missing parts from reference TRBV19 and TRBJ2-2): DGGITQSPKYLFRKEGQNVTLSCEQNLNHDAMYWYRQDPGQGLRLIYYSQIVNDFQKGDIAEGYSVSREKKESFPLTVTSAQKNPTAFYLCASSIGTDRGLLFGEGSRLTVL.

The chain has TRBV15 and TRBJ1-4; D gene ambiguous. Germline loops: CDR1 LNHNV, CDR2 YYDKDF (reference sequence). Trimming left V 4 bases short and J 8 bases short, with 11 bases between. There are 13 residues in the CDR3. The chain's CDR3 is CATSNSGEEKLFF. CDR3 DNA: TGTGCCACCAGCAATAGTGGAGAGGAAAAACTGTTTTTT.

The rearrangement joins TRBV14 to TRBJ2-2; unclear D gene. Trimming shortened V by 0 bases and J by 8 bases, and 10 bases separated the two germline ends. Germline V CDR1 and CDR2: SGHDN, FVKESK. The length of the CDR3 is 14 residues. The CDR3 here is CASSQDSTLGELFF. For the CDR3, the DNA is TGTGCCAGCAGCCAAGATTCCACTCTTGGGGAGCTGTTTTTT.

With respect to this clonotype: A much larger clone differs by one base, so this may be a read error. The rearrangement uses TRBV7-2 and TRBJ2-3, with a tentative D call TRBD2 (6 bases). Germline CDR1 is SGHTA and CDR2 is FQGNSA. Trimming removed 4 bases from V and 2 bases from J, with 16 bases in between. CDR3 size: 16 residues. In nucleotides, the CDR3 is TGTGCCAGCAGCTCTTTGCGGGGATCCTTCACAGATACGCAGTATTTT. This sequence encodes CASSSLRGSFTDTQYF.

The table lists this clonotype with many counts. This chain joins TRBV27 and TRBJ2-3; unclear D gene. Trimming shortened V by 3 bases and J by 2 bases, and 15 bases separated the two germline ends. Germline V lookup: CDR1 MNHEY, CDR2 SMNVEV (reference sequence). The CDR3 is 16 amino acids. The CDR3 loop is CASSFLGVTDTDTQYF. The CDR3 nucleotides are TGTGCCAGCAGTTTTCTTGGTGTCACTGACACAGATACGCAGTATTTT.

This clonotype was counted many times. The V call is TRBV2, the J call TRBJ2-3; D is undetermined. Trimming took off 3 bases at V and 3 bases at J, with 13 bases between the two ends. Germline values: CDR1 SNHLY, CDR2 FYNNEI. CDR3 length equals 15 residues. The CDR3 here is CASSDMGSKTDTQYF. The CDR3, as DNA: TGTGCCAGCAGTGATATGGGATCTAAAACAGATACGCAGTATTTT.

This clonotype was detected many times. The chain uses TRBV4-3 and TRBJ2-7; 9 bases match TRBD2. Germline-derived CDR1 and CDR2 are LGHNA and YSLEER. V lost 0 bases and J lost 7; bases outside the gene matches: 10. This CDR3 has 16 residues. The DNA of the CDR3 is TGCGCCAGCAGCCAAGACAGCGGGAGGCGTTCGGGAGAGCAGTACTTC. Translating it yields CASSQDSGRRSGEQYF.

This clonotype was counted many times. The chain couples TRBV3-1 to TRBJ2-7; no clear D. Germline CDR1 reads LGHDT; CDR2 reads YNNKEL (reference sequence). Trimming took 0 bases from V and 2 from J, leaving 8 bases between them. CDR3 length: 14 residues. The CDR3 DNA follows: TGTGCCAGCAGCCAAGATCTTAGCCCCTACGAGCAGTACTTC. This sequence encodes CASSQDLSPYEQYF.

The chain joins TRBV4-2 to TRBJ2-1, with D maybe TRBD2 (6 bases). Germline CDR1 and CDR2: LGHNA and YNFKEQ. The CDR3 extends over 16 amino acids. The V and J ends lost 0 bases and 7 bases respectively, with 16 bases between them. The chain's CDR3 is CASSQEQRLVGNEQFF. The CDR3 DNA reads as TGTGCCAGCAGCCAAGAACAACGACTAGTTGGGAATGAGCAGTTCTTC.